Listed below are T cell receptor beta chains from one sample, sequenced in a study of beta chain features in type 1 diabetes. The repertoire was sequenced with immunoSEQ multiplex PCR; TCRdb's copy has only in-frame clones and lacks some. This table has about 220,000 clones, roughly 10% appearing once. Material: central memory CD4+ T cells from blood. The receptor set was obtained from a man between 18 and 29 years old in good health. Each CDR3 is given with its conserved first and last residue. A D gene is named only where the DNA matches it firmly. Expanded clones are given a class, and other clones once, few, many or no size at all.

size: few; V: TRBV5-1; D: TRBD2; J: TRBJ2-3; DNA: TGCGCCAGCAGCCCGGGACTAGCGGCTAGCACAGATACGCAGTATTTT; CDR3: CASSPGLAASTDTQYF
size: NA; V: TRBV7-2; D: TRBD1; J: TRBJ2-5; DNA: TGTGCCAGCAGCCCAGCACCCGGGACAGTCCAAGAGACCCAGTACTTC; CDR3: CASSPAPGTVQETQYF
size: many; V: TRBV27; D: NA; J: TRBJ2-7; DNA: TGTGCCAGCAGTTCCAGCTACGAGCAGTACTTC; CDR3: CASSSSYEQYF
size: NA; V: TRBV28; D: NA; J: TRBJ2-5; DNA: TGTGCCAGCAGTAGGGAGACCCAGTACTTC; CDR3: CASSRETQYF
size: many; V: TRBV28; D: TRBD1; J: TRBJ2-7; DNA: TGTGCCAGCACTCTGGGGGGACAGGGAATCTACGAGCAGTACTTC; CDR3: CASTLGGQGIYEQYF
size: NA; V: TRBV7-3; D: TRBD1; J: TRBJ2-2; DNA: TGTGCCAGCGGACCACAGGGGGCGGCCGGGGAGCTGTTTTTT; CDR3: CASGPQGAAGELFF
size: few; V: TRBV4-2; D: TRBD1; J: TRBJ2-3; DNA: TGTGCCAGCAGCCATCGACAGGGACCAGATACGCAGTATTTT; CDR3: CASSHRQGPDTQYF
size: NA; V: TRBV5-6; D: TRBD2; J: TRBJ2-7; DNA: TGTGCCAGCAGCGGACTAGCGCTCAGCTCCTACGAGCAGTACTTC; CDR3: CASSGLALSSYEQYF
size: NA; V: TRBV5-1; D: NA; J: TRBJ2-1; DNA: TGCGCCAGCAGCTTGGGATCGCTCTACTATGAGCAGTTCTTC; CDR3: CASSLGSLYYEQFF
size: NA; V: TRBV28; D: NA; J: TRBJ2-2; DNA: TGTGCCAGCAGTTTATCGCGACAAGGGAAGCTGTTTTTT; CDR3: CASSLSRQGKLFF
size: NA; V: TRBV6-5; D: TRBD1; J: TRBJ1-2; DNA: TGTGCCAGCAGTTACGAGCTGGACAGGGGCGGTGGCTACACCTTC; CDR3: CASSYELDRGGGYTF
size: NA; V: TRBV29-1; D: TRBD2; J: TRBJ2-3; DNA: TGCAGCGTTGAGTCTCCGGGGGGAGGTACGCAGTATTTT; CDR3: CSVESPGGGTQYF
size: NA; V: TRBV11-2; D: NA; J: TRBJ2-3; DNA: TGTGCCAGCGGCAGGGTCCCAGATACGCAGTATTTT; CDR3: CASGRVPDTQYF
size: few; V: TRBV27; D: NA; J: TRBJ2-1; DNA: TGTGCCAGCAGTTGGGGCGGACTTCTACGGAATGAGCAGTTCTTC; CDR3: CASSWGGLLRNEQFF
size: NA; V: TRBV27; D: NA; J: TRBJ2-3; DNA: TGTGCCAGCAGTTTATACAGCCTCACAGATACGCAGTATTTT; CDR3: CASSLYSLTDTQYF
size: many; V: TRBV7-3; D: TRBD1; J: TRBJ2-6; DNA: TGTGCCAGCAGCGACGGACAGGGAAGCCTCTCTGGGGCCAACGTCCTGACTTTC; CDR3: CASSDGQGSLSGANVLTF
size: few; V: TRBV14; D: NA; J: TRBJ1-1; DNA: TGTGCCAGCAGCCAAGATCTTGGGGCTGTGGACACTGAAGCTTTCTTT; CDR3: CASSQDLGAVDTEAFF
size: many; V: TRBV25-1; D: NA; J: TRBJ2-1; DNA: TGTGCCAGCAGTCGACGTGAGGCATGGGAGCAGTTCTTC; CDR3: CASSRREAWEQFF
size: many; V: TRBV5-1; D: NA; J: TRBJ2-3; DNA: TGCGCCAGCAGCTCCCAAGTGGGACCGCGGACAGATACGCAGTATTTT; CDR3: CASSSQVGPRTDTQYF
size: few; V: TRBV30; D: NA; J: TRBJ2-1; DNA: TGTGCCTGGAGTGAGGGTGGCCCTTACAATGAGCAGTTCTTC; CDR3: CAWSEGGPYNEQFF
size: NA; V: TRBV14; D: TRBD2; J: TRBJ2-1; DNA: TGTGCCAGCAGCCCGGGACTAGCGGGACCGTGGAGCGATGAGCAGTTCTTC; CDR3: CASSPGLAGPWSDEQFF
size: NA; V: TRBV28; D: NA; J: TRBJ2-5; DNA: TGTGCCAGCAGTCCCCAAGGGGGAGGCACCGAAGAGACCCAGTACTTC; CDR3: CASSPQGGGTEETQYF
size: NA; V: TRBV30; D: TRBD2; J: TRBJ2-1; DNA: TGTGCCTGGAACGACGGGAGGGCCAATGAGCAGTTCTTC; CDR3: CAWNDGRANEQFF
size: few; V: TRBV7-2; D: NA; J: TRBJ1-4; DNA: TGTGCCAGCAGTCAGATGGCTGGGTCGTATGAAAAACTGTTTTTT; CDR3: CASSQMAGSYEKLFF
size: many; V: TRBV28; D: NA; J: TRBJ2-7; DNA: TGTGCCAGCAGTTTCGCACACACAACCTACGAGCAGTACTTC; CDR3: CASSFAHTTYEQYF
size: few; V: TRBV5-1; D: NA; J: TRBJ1-1; DNA: TGCGCCAGCGGGATAGGGGGGCCTGAAGCTTTCTTT; CDR3: CASGIGGPEAFF
size: many; V: TRBV4-3; D: TRBD1; J: TRBJ2-6; DNA: TGCGCCAGCAGTCGAACAGGGGGCGCAGGTTCTGGGGCCAACGTCCTGACTTTC; CDR3: CASSRTGGAGSGANVLTF
size: few; V: TRBV5-4; D: NA; J: TRBJ2-1; DNA: TGTGCCAGCAGCCGACAGTGGACGGATTACAATGAGCAGTTCTTC; CDR3: CASSRQWTDYNEQFF
size: few; V: TRBV10-3; D: NA; J: TRBJ2-5; DNA: TGTGCCATCAGTCTAGGCGGTGGAGGACGGGAGACCCAGTACTTC; CDR3: CAISLGGGGRETQYF
size: many; V: TRBV11-1; D: NA; J: TRBJ2-7; DNA: TGTGCCAGCAGCTTAGCGAGGGACTACGAGCAGTACTTC; CDR3: CASSLARDYEQYF
size: NA; V: TRBV30; D: NA; J: TRBJ2-1; DNA: TGTGCCTGGATCCGGGGACTCTACTACAATGAGCAGTTCTTC; CDR3: CAWIRGLYYNEQFF
size: few; V: TRBV27; D: TRBD2; J: TRBJ2-7; DNA: TGTGCCAGCAAAGGGCTAGCGGGCCGCGAGCAGTACTTC; CDR3: CASKGLAGREQYF
size: NA; V: TRBV6-1; D: TRBD2; J: TRBJ2-5; DNA: TGTGCCAGCAGTCCAGCGGGAGGGACCGGAGAGACCCAGTACTTC; CDR3: CASSPAGGTGETQYF
size: few; V: TRBV7-2; D: NA; J: TRBJ2-5; DNA: TGTGCCAGCAGTTTTGACAGGTTTTCAGAGACCCAGTACTTC; CDR3: CASSFDRFSETQYF
size: NA; V: TRBV7-2; D: TRBD1; J: TRBJ1-4; DNA: TGTGCCAGCAGCCCGAGTATACCGGGACAGGGGAAGGGTGAAAAACTGTTTTTT; CDR3: CASSPSIPGQGKGEKLFF
size: few; V: TRBV29-1; D: TRBD1; J: TRBJ2-3; DNA: TGCAGCGTTGGCCGACAGGGTAGCACAGATACGCAGTATTTT; CDR3: CSVGRQGSTDTQYF
size: NA; V: TRBV28; D: NA; J: TRBJ1-1; DNA: TGTGCCAGCAGTTTTGGACCACACACTGAAGCTTTCTTT; CDR3: CASSFGPHTEAFF
size: few; V: TRBV15; D: NA; J: TRBJ2-5; DNA: TGTGCCACCAGCAGAGGCTCGGAGAGGAAGACCCAGTACTTC; CDR3: CATSRGSERKTQYF
size: NA; V: TRBV2; D: NA; J: TRBJ2-1; DNA: TGTGCCAGCAGCGGGCAGGGATACAATGAGCAGTTCTTC; CDR3: CASSGQGYNEQFF
size: few; V: TRBV2; D: NA; J: TRBJ2-3; DNA: TGTGCCAGCCAGAGTGACACAGATACGCAGTATTTT; CDR3: CASQSDTDTQYF
size: few; V: TRBV29-1; D: TRBD2; J: TRBJ2-5; DNA: TGCAGCGTTGAAACACTAGCGGGAGGCGTGGAGACCCAGTACTTC; CDR3: CSVETLAGGVETQYF
size: NA; V: TRBV2; D: NA; J: TRBJ2-3; DNA: TGTGCCAGCAGTGAGTCCTGGAGCACAGATACGCAGTATTTT; CDR3: CASSESWSTDTQYF
size: NA; V: TRBV7-2; D: NA; J: TRBJ2-7; DNA: TGTGCCAGCAGCCCAGAAACAAGGCAGGGGGAGCAGTACTTC; CDR3: CASSPETRQGEQYF
size: NA; V: TRBV25-1; D: NA; J: TRBJ2-5; DNA: TGTGCCAGCAGTAACCGGCGGCAGGTCCAAGAGACCCAGTACTTC; CDR3: CASSNRRQVQETQYF
size: NA; V: TRBV7-2; D: TRBD2; J: TRBJ2-7; DNA: TGTGCCAGCAGCTCAACTAGCGGGAGATCCTACGAGCAGTACTTC; CDR3: CASSSTSGRSYEQYF
size: NA; V: TRBV9; D: NA; J: TRBJ1-4; DNA: TGTGCCAGCAGCGAGAGGGGTGCTAATGAAAAACTGTTTTTT; CDR3: CASSERGANEKLFF
size: NA; V: TRBV30; D: NA; J: TRBJ1-1; DNA: TGTGCCTGGAGTGTAATGGGACGGGGTGAAGCTTTCTTT; CDR3: CAWSVMGRGEAFF
size: NA; V: TRBV4-2; D: NA; J: TRBJ1-2; DNA: TGTGCCAGCAGCCCCGAGAAAGCTGGGGGCTATGGCTACACCTTC; CDR3: CASSPEKAGGYGYTF
size: few; V: TRBV2; D: NA; J: TRBJ2-5; DNA: TGTGCCAGCAGTGAATTACAGGCGGGTAGGGCCCAGTACTTC; CDR3: CASSELQAGRAQYF